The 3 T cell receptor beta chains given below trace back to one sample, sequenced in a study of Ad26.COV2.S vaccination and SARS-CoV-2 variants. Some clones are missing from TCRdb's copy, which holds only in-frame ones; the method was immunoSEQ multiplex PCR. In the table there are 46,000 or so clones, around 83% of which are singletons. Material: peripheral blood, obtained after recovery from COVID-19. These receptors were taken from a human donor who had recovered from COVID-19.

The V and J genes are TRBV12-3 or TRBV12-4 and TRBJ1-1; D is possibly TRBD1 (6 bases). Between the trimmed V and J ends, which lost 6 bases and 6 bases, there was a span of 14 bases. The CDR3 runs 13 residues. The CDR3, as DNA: TGTGCCAGCAGAGTACAGGGTCAATCTGAAGCTTTCTTT. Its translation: CASRVQGQSEAFF.

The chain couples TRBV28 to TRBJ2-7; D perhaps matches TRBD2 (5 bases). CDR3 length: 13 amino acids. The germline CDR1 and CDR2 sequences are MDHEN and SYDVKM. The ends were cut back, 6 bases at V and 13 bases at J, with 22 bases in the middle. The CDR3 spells CASRKLNRRDPYF. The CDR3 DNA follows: TGTGCCAGCAGAAAATTAAACCGCCGGGATCCATACTTC.

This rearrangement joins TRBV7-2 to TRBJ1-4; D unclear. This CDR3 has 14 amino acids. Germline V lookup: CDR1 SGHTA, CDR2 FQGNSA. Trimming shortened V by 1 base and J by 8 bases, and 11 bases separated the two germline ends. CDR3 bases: TGTGCCAGCAGCTTAGGGGGTGAGAGCGAAAAACTGTTTTTT. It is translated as CASSLGGESEKLFF.